This T cell receptor beta chain was identified in a study of blood T cell dynamics during melanoma immunotherapy. Germline V CDR1 and CDR2: SGHTA, FQGNSA. Unmatched junction bases numbered 0, after V lost 3 bases and J lost 0 bases. The CDR3 contains 14 residues. Sequencing was performed with immunoSEQ multiplex PCR; in TCRdb, only in-frame clones are kept and a portion is missing. The data contain around 8,100 clones, about four fifths of them singletons. The time point here: pre-treatment baseline. No patient had earlier systemic cancer treatment, concurrent immunosuppressants, or another active cancer.

V gene TRBV7-2 combines with J gene TRBJ2-3; 7 bases are shared with TRBD2. The sequencing used blood, collected from a patient treated with checkpoint blockade. This clonotype was sampled from a human donor with melanoma. CDR3 region: CASSFSGSTDTQYF. DNA of the CDR3: TGTGCCAGCAGCTTTAGCGGGAGCACAGATACGCAGTATTTT.